The next 5 T cell receptor beta chains were all read from a single sample in a study of CXCR3-negative and CXCR3-positive naive CD8 T cells. Findings and caveats of the study: More hydrophobic TRB CDR3s occurred in CXCR3-positive than in CXCR3-negative naive cells.

It was by 5' RACE with UMI labels that the TRB cDNA libraries were prepared. TCRdb re-called the 5' RACE reads and catalogs CDR3 proteins one per entry, DNA excluded. Its table lists about 120,000 distinct CDR3 sequences. Their recognized antigens are unknown. Material: naive CXCR3+ CD8+ T cells from blood. The sample's subset: CD45RO-CCR7+CD27+CD95- naive CD8+ T cells expressing CXCR3 (TNR3+). These receptors were obtained from a human donor in good health. Some clones in this sample may be carry-over from other donors' samples.

J is TRBJ2-7 and V is TRBV28; absent DNA, TCRdb's TRBD1 call cannot be checked. The CDR3 sequence is 14 residues long. In germline, CDR1 is MDHEN, CDR2 SYDVKM. CDR3 amino acids: CASSFRDRGGEQYF.

The rearrangement links TRBV29-1 to TRBJ2-1. The CDR3 is made up of 12 amino acids. CDR1 is SQVTM and CDR2 is ANQGSEA in the germline V gene. The CDR3: CSVEENPQCRIF.

The genes are TRBV28 and TRBJ2-7; with no DNA, the TCRdb D assignment of TRBD1 cannot be verified. Per the germline V gene, CDR1 is MDHEN and CDR2 is SYDVKM. The CDR3 has 15 amino acids. The CDR3 reads CASRLRVLGSYEQYF.

The chain links TRBV27 to TRBJ1-3; the D call from TCRdb, TRBD1, cannot be confirmed without DNA. Germline values: CDR1 MNHEY, CDR2 SMNVEV (reference sequence). This CDR3 has 14 amino acids. The CDR3 is CASSPLSSGNTIYF.

This chain joins TRBV12-5 and TRBJ2-4; TCRdb's assignment of TRBD1 cannot be checked, as there is no DNA. The CDR3 extends over 15 amino acids. Germline V gene data show CDR1 as LGHNT and CDR2 as FRNRAP. CDR3 in amino acids: CASASTGGTKNIQYF.